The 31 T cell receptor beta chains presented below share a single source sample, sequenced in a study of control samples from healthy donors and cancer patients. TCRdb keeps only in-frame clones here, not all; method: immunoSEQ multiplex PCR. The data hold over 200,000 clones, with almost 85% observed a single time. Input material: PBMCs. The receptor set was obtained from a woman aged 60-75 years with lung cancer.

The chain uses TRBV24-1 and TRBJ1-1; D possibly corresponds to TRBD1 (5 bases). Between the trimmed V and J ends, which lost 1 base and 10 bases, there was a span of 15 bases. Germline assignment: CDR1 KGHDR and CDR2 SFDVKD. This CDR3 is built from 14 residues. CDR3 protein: CATSDLRGVVSAFF. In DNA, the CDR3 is TGTGCCACCAGTGATTTAAGAGGGGTTGTTTCAGCTTTCTTT.

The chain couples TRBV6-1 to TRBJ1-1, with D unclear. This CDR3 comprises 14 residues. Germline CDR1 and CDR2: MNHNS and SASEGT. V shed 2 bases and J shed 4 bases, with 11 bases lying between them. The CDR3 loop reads CASSEHPGGTEAFF. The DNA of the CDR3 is TGTGCCAGCAGTGAACACCCGGGAGGCACTGAAGCTTTCTTT.

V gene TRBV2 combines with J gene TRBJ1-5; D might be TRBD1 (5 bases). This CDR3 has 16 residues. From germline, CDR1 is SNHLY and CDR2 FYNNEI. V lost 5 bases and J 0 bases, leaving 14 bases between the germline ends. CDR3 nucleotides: TGTGCCAGCAGTCCCTCCAGCGGGGCTAGCAATCAGCCCCAGCATTTT. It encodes CASSPSSGASNQPQHF.

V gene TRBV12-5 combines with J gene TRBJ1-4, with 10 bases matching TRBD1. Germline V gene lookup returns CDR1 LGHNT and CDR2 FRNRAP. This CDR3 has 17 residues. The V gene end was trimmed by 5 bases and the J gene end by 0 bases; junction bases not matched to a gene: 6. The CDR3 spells CASGRDRGAATNEKLFF. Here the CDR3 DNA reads TGTGCTAGTGGTCGGGACAGGGGAGCGGCAACTAATGAAAAACTGTTTTTT. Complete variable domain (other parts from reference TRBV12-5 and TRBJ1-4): DARVTQTPRHKVTEMGQEVTMRCQPILGHNTVFWYRQTMMQGLELLAYFRNRAPLDDSGMPKDRFSAEMPDATLATLKIQPSEPRDSAVYFCASGRDRGAATNEKLFFGSGTQLSVL.

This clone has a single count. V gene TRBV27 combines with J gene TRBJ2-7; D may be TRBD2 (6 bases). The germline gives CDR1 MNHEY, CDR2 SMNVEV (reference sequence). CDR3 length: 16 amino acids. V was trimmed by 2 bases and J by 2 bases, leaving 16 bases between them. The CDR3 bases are TGTGCCAGCAGTTTACGAGCGGGCCTAAAAACCTACGAGCAGTACTTC. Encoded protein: CASSLRAGLKTYEQYF.

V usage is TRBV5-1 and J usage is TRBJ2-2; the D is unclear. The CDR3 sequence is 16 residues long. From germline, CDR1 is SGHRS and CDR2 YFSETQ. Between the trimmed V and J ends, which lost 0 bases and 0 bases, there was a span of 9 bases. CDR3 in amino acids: CASSLDPTPNTGELFF. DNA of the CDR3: TGCGCCAGCAGCTTGGATCCGACGCCGAACACCGGGGAGCTGTTTTTT. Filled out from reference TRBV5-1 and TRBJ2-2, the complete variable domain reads KAGVTQTPRYLIKTRGQQVTLSCSPISGHRSVSWYQQTPGQGLQFLFEYFSETQRNKGNFPGRFSGRQFSNSRSEMNVSTLELGDSALYLCASSLDPTPNTGELFFGEGSRLTVL.

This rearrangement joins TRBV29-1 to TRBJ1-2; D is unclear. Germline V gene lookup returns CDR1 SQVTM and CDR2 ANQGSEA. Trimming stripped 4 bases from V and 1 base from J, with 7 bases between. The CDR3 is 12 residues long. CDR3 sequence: CSVGVLNYGYTF. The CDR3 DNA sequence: TGCAGCGTTGGAGTCCTTAACTATGGCTACACCTTC.

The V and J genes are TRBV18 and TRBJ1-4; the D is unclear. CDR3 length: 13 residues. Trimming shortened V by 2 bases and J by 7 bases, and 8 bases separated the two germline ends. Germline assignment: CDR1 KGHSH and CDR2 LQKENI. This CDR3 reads CASSPTPGEKLFF. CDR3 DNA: TGTGCCAGCTCACCAACCCCGGGTGAAAAACTGTTTTTT.

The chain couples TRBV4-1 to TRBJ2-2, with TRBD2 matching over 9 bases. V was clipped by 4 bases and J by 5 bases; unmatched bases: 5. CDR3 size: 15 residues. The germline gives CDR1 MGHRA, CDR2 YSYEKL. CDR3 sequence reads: CASSPQREETGELFF. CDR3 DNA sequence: TGCGCCAGCAGCCCTCAGCGGGAGGAGACCGGGGAGCTGTTTTTT.

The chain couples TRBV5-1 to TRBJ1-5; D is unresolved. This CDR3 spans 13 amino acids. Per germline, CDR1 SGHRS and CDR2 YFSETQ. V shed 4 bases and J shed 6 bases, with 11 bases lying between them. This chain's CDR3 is CASSTDPSQPQHF. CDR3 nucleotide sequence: TGCGCCAGCAGCACGGACCCGAGTCAGCCCCAGCATTTT.

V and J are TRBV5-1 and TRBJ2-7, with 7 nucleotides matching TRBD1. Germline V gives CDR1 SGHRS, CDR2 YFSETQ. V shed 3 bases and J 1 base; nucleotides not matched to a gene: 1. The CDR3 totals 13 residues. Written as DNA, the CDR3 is TGCGCCAGCAGCTCGGGACAGTCCTACGAGCAGTACTTC. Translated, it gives CASSSGQSYEQYF. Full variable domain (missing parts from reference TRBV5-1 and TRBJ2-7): KAGVTQTPRYLIKTRGQQVTLSCSPISGHRSVSWYQQTPGQGLQFLFEYFSETQRNKGNFPGRFSGRQFSNSRSEMNVSTLELGDSALYLCASSSGQSYEQYFGPGTRLTVT.

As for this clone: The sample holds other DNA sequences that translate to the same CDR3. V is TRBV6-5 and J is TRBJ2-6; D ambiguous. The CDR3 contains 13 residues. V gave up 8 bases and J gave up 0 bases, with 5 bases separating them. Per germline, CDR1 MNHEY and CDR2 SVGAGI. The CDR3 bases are TGTGCCAGCCGCCTCTCTGGGGCCAACGTCCTGACTTTC. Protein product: CASRLSGANVLTF.

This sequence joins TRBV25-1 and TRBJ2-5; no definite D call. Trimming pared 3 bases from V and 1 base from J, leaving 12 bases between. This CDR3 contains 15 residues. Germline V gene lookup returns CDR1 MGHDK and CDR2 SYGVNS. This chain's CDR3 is CASSDPKAFQETQYF. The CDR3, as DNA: TGTGCCAGCAGTGACCCCAAAGCTTTCCAAGAGACCCAGTACTTC.

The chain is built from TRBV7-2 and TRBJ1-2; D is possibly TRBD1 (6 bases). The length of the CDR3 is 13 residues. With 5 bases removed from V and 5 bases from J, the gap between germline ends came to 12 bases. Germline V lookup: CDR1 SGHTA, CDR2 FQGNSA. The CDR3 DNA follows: TGTGCCAGCAGCCGTGATCAGGGGTATGGCTACACCTTC. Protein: CASSRDQGYGYTF.

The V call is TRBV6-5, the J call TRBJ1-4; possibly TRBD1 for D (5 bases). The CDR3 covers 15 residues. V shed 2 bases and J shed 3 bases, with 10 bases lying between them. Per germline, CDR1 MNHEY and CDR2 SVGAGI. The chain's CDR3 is CASSYGGGANEKLFF. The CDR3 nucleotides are TGTGCCAGCAGTTACGGCGGGGGGGCTAATGAAAAACTGTTTTTT.

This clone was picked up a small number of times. The CDR3 DNA sequence: TGTGCCAGCAGCAAATCAGACAGGGCTAGGGAGTTCTTC. Protein product: CASSKSDRAREFF. V gene TRBV3-1 (or the pseudogene TRBV3-2) combines with J gene TRBJ2-1; 7 bases line up with TRBD1. V lost 5 bases, J lost 14 bases, and 12 bases stayed unmatched. Germline V gene sequence: CDR1 LGHDT, CDR2 YNNKEL (reference sequence). CDR3 length: 13 amino acids.

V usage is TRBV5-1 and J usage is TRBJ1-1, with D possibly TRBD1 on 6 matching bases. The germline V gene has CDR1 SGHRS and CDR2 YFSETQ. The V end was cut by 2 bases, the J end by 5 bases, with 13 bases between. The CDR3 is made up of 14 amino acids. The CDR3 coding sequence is TGCGCCAGCAGCTTCCAGGGGTTGAGAACTGAAGCTTTCTTT. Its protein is CASSFQGLRTEAFF.

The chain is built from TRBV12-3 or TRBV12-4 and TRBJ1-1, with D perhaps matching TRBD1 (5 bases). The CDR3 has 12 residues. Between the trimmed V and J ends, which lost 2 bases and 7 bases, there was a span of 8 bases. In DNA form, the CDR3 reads TGTGCCAGCAGTTTACAGGGCCTTGAAGCTTTCTTT. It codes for CASSLQGLEAFF.

The CDR3 region is CASSFFKGTSRPTDTQYF. The CDR3, as DNA: TGTGCCAGCAGTTTCTTTAAAGGGACTAGCAGACCCACAGATACGCAGTATTTT. The chain combines TRBV28 with TRBJ2-3; 9 bases align to TRBD2. With V trimmed by 3 bases and J by 2 bases, 12 bases remained unmatched. Per germline, CDR1 MDHEN and CDR2 SYDVKM. There are 18 residues in the CDR3.

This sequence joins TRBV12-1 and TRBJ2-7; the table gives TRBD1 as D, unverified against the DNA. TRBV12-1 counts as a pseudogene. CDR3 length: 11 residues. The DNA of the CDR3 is TGTGCCAGAGGGGCCCAGGTGGAGCAGTACTTC. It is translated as CARGAQVEQYF.

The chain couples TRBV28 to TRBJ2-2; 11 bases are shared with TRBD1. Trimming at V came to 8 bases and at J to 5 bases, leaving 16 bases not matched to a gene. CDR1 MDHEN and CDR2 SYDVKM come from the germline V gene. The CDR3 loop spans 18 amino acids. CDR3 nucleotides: TGTGCCAGCCGGGCTCCGGACAGGGGGCTGGTTGGTACCGGGGAGCTGTTTTTT. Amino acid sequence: CASRAPDRGLVGTGELFF. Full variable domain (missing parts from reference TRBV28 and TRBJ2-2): DVKVTQSSRYLVKRTGEKVFLECVQDMDHENMFWYRQDPGLGLRLIYFSYDVKMKEKGDIPEGYSVSREKKERFSLILESASTNQTSMYLCASRAPDRGLVGTGELFFGEGSRLTVL.

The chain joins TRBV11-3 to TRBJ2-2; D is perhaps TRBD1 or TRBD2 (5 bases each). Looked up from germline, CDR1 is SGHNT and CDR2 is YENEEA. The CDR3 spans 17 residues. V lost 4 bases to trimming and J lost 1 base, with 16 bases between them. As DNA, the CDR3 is TGTGCCAGCAGCTCCCGGGGTGGGGGAGAGAACACCGGGGAGCTGTTTTTT. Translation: CASSSRGGGENTGELFF.

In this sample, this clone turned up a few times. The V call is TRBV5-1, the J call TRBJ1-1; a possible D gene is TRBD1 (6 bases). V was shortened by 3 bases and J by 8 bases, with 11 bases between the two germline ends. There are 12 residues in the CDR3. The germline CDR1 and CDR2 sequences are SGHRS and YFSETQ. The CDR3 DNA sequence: TGCGCCAGCAGCTCGGGACACGAGGAAGCTTTCTTT. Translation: CASSSGHEEAFF.

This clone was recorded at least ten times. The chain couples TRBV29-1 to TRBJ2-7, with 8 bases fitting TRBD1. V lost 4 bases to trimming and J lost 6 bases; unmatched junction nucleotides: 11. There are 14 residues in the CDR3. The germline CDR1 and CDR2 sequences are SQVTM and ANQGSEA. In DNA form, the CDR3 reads TGCAGCGTTGTGACAGGGGCAGGGTTGTTCGAGCAGTACTTC. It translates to CSVVTGAGLFEQYF.

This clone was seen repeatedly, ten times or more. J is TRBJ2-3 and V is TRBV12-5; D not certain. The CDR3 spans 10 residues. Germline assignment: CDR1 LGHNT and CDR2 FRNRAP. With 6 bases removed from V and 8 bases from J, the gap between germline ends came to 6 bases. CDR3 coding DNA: TGTGCTAGTGGCGACGGTACGCAGTATTTT. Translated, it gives CASGDGTQYF. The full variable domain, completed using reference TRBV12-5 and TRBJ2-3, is DARVTQTPRHKVTEMGQEVTMRCQPILGHNTVFWYRQTMMQGLELLAYFRNRAPLDDSGMPKDRFSAEMPDATLATLKIQPSEPRDSAVYFCASGDGTQYFGPGTRLTVL.

The CDR3 sequence is CASDLFYGYTF. As DNA, the CDR3 is TGTGCCAGCGACCTTTTCTATGGCTACACCTTC. This chain links TRBV6-5 with TRBJ1-2; D unclear. CDR3 length: 11 amino acids. Trimming stripped 8 bases from V and 4 bases from J, with 8 bases between. CDR1 is MNHEY, CDR2 SVGAGI, per germline.

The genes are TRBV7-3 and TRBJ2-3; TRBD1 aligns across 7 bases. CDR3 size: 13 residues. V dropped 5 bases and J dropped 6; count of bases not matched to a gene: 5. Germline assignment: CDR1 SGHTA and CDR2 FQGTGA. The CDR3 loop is CASSPTGWDTQYF. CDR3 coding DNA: TGTGCCAGCAGCCCGACAGGGTGGGATACGCAGTATTTT.

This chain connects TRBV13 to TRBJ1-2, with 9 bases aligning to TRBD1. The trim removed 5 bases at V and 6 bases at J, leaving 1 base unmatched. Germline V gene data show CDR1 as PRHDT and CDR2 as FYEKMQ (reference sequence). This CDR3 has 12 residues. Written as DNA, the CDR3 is TGTGCCAGCAGCCGGACAGGGGATGGCTACACCTTC. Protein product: CASSRTGDGYTF.

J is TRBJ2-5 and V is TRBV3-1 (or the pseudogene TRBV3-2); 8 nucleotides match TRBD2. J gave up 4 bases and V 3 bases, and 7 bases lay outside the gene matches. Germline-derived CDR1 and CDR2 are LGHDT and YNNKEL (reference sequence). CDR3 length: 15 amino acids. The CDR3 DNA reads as TGTGCCAGCAGCCACCCGGGAGGGGGACCAGAGACCCAGTACTTC. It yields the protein CASSHPGGGPETQYF.

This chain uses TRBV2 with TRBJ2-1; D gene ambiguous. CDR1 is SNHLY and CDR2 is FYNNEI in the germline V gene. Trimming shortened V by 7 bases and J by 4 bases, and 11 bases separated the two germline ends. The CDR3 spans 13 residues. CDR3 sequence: CASTVSTYNEQFF. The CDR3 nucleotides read TGTGCCAGCACGGTCTCCACTTACAATGAGCAGTTCTTC.

Here the CDR3 reads CASSLEASLYSYNEQFF. The CDR3 DNA reads TGCGCCAGCAGCTTGGAGGCTAGCCTTTACTCCTACAATGAGCAGTTCTTC. The chain uses TRBV5-1 and TRBJ2-1, with D tentatively TRBD2 (5 bases). The CDR3 is 17 amino acids. Germline-derived CDR1 and CDR2 are SGHRS and YFSETQ. V was pared by 0 bases and J by 0 bases, with 13 bases between. Looking up the rest from reference TRBV5-1 and TRBJ2-1 gives the full variable domain: KAGVTQTPRYLIKTRGQQVTLSCSPISGHRSVSWYQQTPGQGLQFLFEYFSETQRNKGNFPGRFSGRQFSNSRSEMNVSTLELGDSALYLCASSLEASLYSYNEQFFGPGTRLTVL.